This TCR beta chain is drawn from a study of early T cells in non-severe SARS-CoV-2 infection. In the study overall: Bulk RNA taken from unsorted whole blood was sequenced, leaving chains unpaired.

Individual cDNA molecules were tagged with unique molecular identifiers. TCRdb ran MiXCR on the 5' RACE reads and lists one entry per CDR3 protein. The table has approximately 64,000 distinct CDR3 sequences, over 4.5% seen once. CDR1 SGHRS and CDR2 YFSETQ come from the germline V gene. V was pared by 3 bases and J by 3 bases, with 10 bases between. The CDR3 is 13 residues long. This clonotype was found many times. This TCR was sampled from an adult who was a healthcare worker with PCR-confirmed SARS-CoV-2 infection or an uninfected control (not recorded which). The sequenced sample consisted of whole blood. The genes are TRBV5-1 and TRBJ2-7; unclear D gene. The CDR3 coding sequence is TGCGCCAGCAGCTACGCTAACGACTACGAGCAGTACTTC. It specifies CASSYANDYEQYF.